The entry below gives a single TCR beta chain sequence along with its context. PCR primers comprised 60 Vbeta and 13 Jbeta primers. Sequencing was performed with immunoSEQ multiplex PCR; in TCRdb, only in-frame clones are kept and a portion is missing. The sample lists 150,000 or so clones, about 80% seen once, with 4% to 4.5% in the top ten. This sample was taken from a study of cytomegalovirus exposure and HLA in healthy donors. The CDR3 has 12 residues. Between the trimmed V and J ends, which lost 4 bases and 2 bases, there was a span of 3 bases. Germline V gene lookup returns CDR1 SGHNT and CDR2 YENEEA.

Material for sequencing was PBMCs. This TCR was sampled from a woman aged 40 to 50 in good health and CMV-seronegative. The chain has TRBV11-3 and TRBJ2-1; D call uncertain. CDR3 amino acids: CASSSAYNEQFF. The DNA for the CDR3 is TGTGCCAGCAGCTCCGCCTACAATGAGCAGTTCTTC.